This record looks at one T cell receptor (beta chain) sequence and its context. This specimen comes from a study of OX40 agonist ivuxolimab in advanced cancers. Study-wide context: Every 2 weeks, patients received ivuxolimab intravenously, dosed at 0.01 to 10 mg/kg. The dose-escalation cohort was roughly 84% male, with a mean age of around 60 years, ranging roughly 23 to 79. Checkpoint inhibitors had been given previously to roughly 40% of patients.

Here immunoSEQ multiplex PCR was the method, and the copy in TCRdb shows in-frame clones only, minus some. The profile shows over 85,000 clones, roughly 93% of them singletons. Autoimmune disease history or systemic immunosuppression meant exclusion. The CDR3 is made up of 14 amino acids. Trimming pared 0 bases from V and 3 bases from J, leaving 6 bases between. Germline lookup yields CDR1 MNHNY and CDR2 SVGAGI (reference sequence). The receptor comes from an adult with an advanced solid tumor such as melanoma, head and neck, liver or kidney cancer. The chain carries TRBV6-6 and TRBJ1-5; D gene unclear. Specimen: CD4+ or CD8+ T cells sorted from blood, collected in a trial of the OX40 agonist ivuxolimab. The CDR3 loop is CASSYSFYNQPQHF. The CDR3 DNA reads as TGTGCCAGCAGTTACTCGTTCTACAATCAGCCCCAGCATTTT.